One and the same sample provided the 27 T cell receptor beta chains below, sequenced in a study of CD8+CD57+ T cells in acquired aplastic anemia. Genomic DNA constituted the template upon which TCR beta VDJ and CDR3 profiling was performed. Using its own MiXCR run on the reads, TCRdb lists one record per CDR3 protein. Of 200,000 to 250,000 distinct CDR3 sequences listed, approximately 45% are singletons. Those patients picked for sequencing had displayed CD8+CD57+ cell expansion on flow cytometry. The specimen sequenced was sorted CD4+, CD8+, or CD8+CD57+ T cells (not recorded which) from PBMCs. These receptors were obtained from a human donor with aplastic anemia.

This clonotype showed up many times. This sequence joins TRBV20-1 and TRBJ1-1; D gene unclear. CDR3 size: 11 residues. Germline V CDR1 and CDR2: DFQATT, SNEGSKA (reference sequence). V gave up 0 bases and J gave up 3 bases, with 2 bases separating them. CDR3 sequence (DNA): TGCAGTGCTAGAGATTACACTGAAGCTTTCTTT. It translates to CSARDYTEAFF.

This clonotype has a count of ten or more. V is TRBV19 and J is TRBJ2-1; D gene uncertain. Germline V lookup: CDR1 LNHDA, CDR2 SQIVND (reference sequence). The V end was cut by 3 bases, the J end by 4 bases, with 16 bases between. This CDR3 spans 16 amino acids. CDR3 sequence reads: CASSIWFSEFYNEQFF. The CDR3 region has the DNA TGTGCCAGTAGTATTTGGTTTAGTGAGTTTTACAATGAGCAGTTCTTC.

The CDR3 spells CASSTLDSIYGYTF. The CDR3 DNA is TGTGCCAGCAGCACCCTCGACAGTATCTATGGCTACACCTTC. The chain has TRBV9 and TRBJ1-2; possible D gene TRBD1, 5 bases. The CDR3 runs to 14 residues. V was clipped by 4 bases and J by 4 bases, with 14 bases between them. Per germline, CDR1 SGDLS and CDR2 YYNGEE. The variable domain in full, with the rest retrieved from reference TRBV9 and TRBJ1-2, is DSGVTQTPKHLITATGQRVTLRCSPRSGDLSVYWYQQSLDQGLQFLIQYYNGEERAKGNILERFSAQQFPDLHSELNLSSLELGDSALYFCASSTLDSIYGYTFGSGTRLTVV.

A single count supports this clonotype. The final CDR3 position lacks the conserved phenylalanine or tryptophan, pointing to a likely read error. No DNA is shown, since the ends of the CDR3 on it are uncertain; the CDR3 is the one TCRdb lists. The chain carries TRBV7-6 and TRBJ1-3; the tabulated D call, TRBD1, remains unverified against the DNA. Germline loops: CDR1 SGHVS, CDR2 FNYEAQ. The CDR3 contains 13 residues when both ends are counted. CDR3 in amino acids: CASSPSHAGGPIR.

V and J are TRBV11-2 and TRBJ2-1; D remains unclear. The germline V gene has CDR1 SGHAT and CDR2 FQNNGV. Trimming shortened V by 5 bases and J by 6 bases, and 5 bases separated the two germline ends. The CDR3 is made up of 11 amino acids. The CDR3 region has the DNA TGTGCCAGCAGCCTTCTCAATGAGCAGTTCTTC. It translates to CASSLLNEQFF.

This clonotype has a handful of counts. This CDR3 reads CASSKTSGGNLEQYF. CDR3 nucleotides: TGTGCCAGCAGTAAGACTAGCGGGGGAAACTTGGAGCAGTACTTC. V usage is TRBV6-2 or TRBV6-3 and J usage is TRBJ2-7; TRBD2 matches at 12 bases. The trim removed 5 bases at V and 7 bases at J, leaving 9 bases unmatched. The CDR3 is 15 amino acids. In germline, CDR1 is MNHEY, CDR2 SVGEGT.

V and J are TRBV20-1 and TRBJ1-5; a possible D gene is TRBD1 (5 bases). Trimming stripped 3 bases from V and 4 bases from J, with 10 bases between. There are 13 residues in the CDR3. CDR1 is DFQATT and CDR2 is SNEGSKA in the germline V gene (reference sequence). CDR3 sequence: CSARRGANQPQHF. CDR3 in DNA: TGCAGTGCTAGGAGGGGCGCAAATCAGCCCCAGCATTTT.

This clonotype was detected ten times or more. The chain couples TRBV29-1 to TRBJ2-3, with D possibly TRBD2 on 5 matching bases. V was cut by 1 base and J by 5 bases, with 7 bases left in between. Germline CDR1 SQVTM, CDR2 ANQGSEA. The CDR3 has 12 amino acids. Written as DNA, the CDR3 is TGCAGCGTTGAAGGTGAGGGAGATACGCAGTATTTT. This encodes CSVEGEGDTQYF.

This clonotype was observed a few times. The rearrangement uses TRBV3-1 and TRBJ2-1, with TRBD2 identical over 12 bases. From germline, CDR1 is LGHDT and CDR2 YNNKEL (reference sequence). This CDR3 spans 16 amino acids. V shed 2 bases and J 9 bases; nucleotides not matched to a gene: 8. CDR3 DNA sequence: TGTGCCAGCAGCCAAAACGAAGGACTAGCGGGGACTGAGCAGTTCTTC. Amino acid sequence: CASSQNEGLAGTEQFF.

The rearrangement joins TRBV7-8 to TRBJ2-7; TRBD1 is a possible D gene (6 bases). V lost 4 bases, J lost 4 bases, and 14 bases lay in between. The CDR3 covers 14 residues. Germline V lookup: CDR1 SGHVS, CDR2 FQNEAQ. CDR3 sequence: CASSYSTGKYEQYF. For the CDR3, the DNA is TGTGCCAGCAGCTATAGTACAGGGAAATACGAGCAGTACTTC.

This clonotype was picked up a small number of times. V and J are TRBV2 and TRBJ2-7; perhaps TRBD1 as D (5 bases). Trimming removed 1 base at V and 5 bases at J, with 15 bases between. This CDR3 region has 15 residues. Germline V gives CDR1 SNHLY, CDR2 FYNNEI. CDR3: CASSEVWGTDHEQYV. The CDR3 DNA reads TGTGCCAGCAGTGAAGTCTGGGGCACCGACCACGAGCAGTACGTC.

This clonotype was observed a handful of times. J is TRBJ2-2 and V is TRBV28; TRBD1 is a possible D gene (5 bases). Deletions cut 5 bases from V and 2 bases from J, with 15 bases between. CDR3 size: 16 residues. Germline V lookup: CDR1 MDHEN, CDR2 SYDVKM. CDR3 in DNA: TGTGCCAGCAGTGATCCTGACAGCGATAACACCGGGGAGCTGTTTTTT. This translates into CASSDPDSDNTGELFF.

This clonotype came up many times. The V and J genes are TRBV5-1 and TRBJ1-2, with D unresolved. CDR3 length: 10 residues. Trimming cost V 1 base and J 7 bases, with 2 bases left between them. Germline CDR1 SGHRS, CDR2 YFSETQ. The CDR3 spells CASSLFGYTF. As DNA, the CDR3 is TGCGCCAGCAGCTTGTTTGGCTACACCTTC.

This clonotype was seen many times. One junction end disagrees with the germline gene, perhaps due to a read error. The rearrangement uses TRBV7-9 and TRBJ2-7; 9 bases are a match to TRBD1. The CDR3 totals 15 residues. Germline V gene data show CDR1 as SEHNR and CDR2 as FQNEAQ (reference sequence). The CDR3 nucleotides are TGTGCCAGCAGCTCACAGGGGGCCTCCTCCCACGAGCAGTACTTC. Translated: CASSSQGASSHEQYF.

The chain recombines TRBV7-6 with TRBJ1-1; 9 nucleotides agree with TRBD1. CDR1 is SGHVS, CDR2 FNYEAQ, per germline. The CDR3 extends over 19 amino acids. V lost 5 bases, J lost 2 bases, and 18 bases stayed unmatched. The CDR3 DNA follows: TGTGCCAGCAGCCAGAATATAGGACAGGGGTCCTCTGGAAACACTGAAGCTTTCTTT. Its protein product is CASSQNIGQGSSGNTEAFF. The full variable domain, completed using reference TRBV7-6 and TRBJ1-1, is GAGVSQSPRYKVTKRGQDVALRCDPISGHVSLYWYRQALGQGPEFLTYFNYEAQQDKSGLPNDRFSAERPEGSISTLTIQRTEQRDSAMYRCASSQNIGQGSSGNTEAFFGQGTRLTVV.

This chain joins TRBV7-9 and TRBJ2-1; 12 bases align to TRBD2. The CDR3 has 14 residues. V dropped 5 bases and J dropped 9; count of bases not matched to a gene: 5. The germline gives CDR1 SEHNR, CDR2 FQNEAQ (reference sequence). Here the CDR3 reads CASSGLAGIVEQFF. The CDR3 nucleotides read TGTGCCAGCAGCGGACTAGCGGGAATAGTTGAGCAGTTCTTC.

This chain joins TRBV7-9 and TRBJ2-7, with D maybe TRBD2 (5 bases). The CDR3 totals 14 residues. Per the germline V gene, CDR1 is SEHNR and CDR2 is FQNEAQ (reference sequence). V was pared by 5 bases and J by 2 bases, with 13 bases between. The CDR3 DNA follows: TGTGCCAGCAGCCGGGGTAGGTCCACCTACGAGCAGTACTTC. Translation gives CASSRGRSTYEQYF.

This clonotype was detected only a few times. This sequence joins TRBV13 and TRBJ1-1; unclear D gene. The CDR3 runs to 13 residues. Germline V CDR1 and CDR2: PRHDT, FYEKMQ (reference sequence). The V end lost 5 bases, the J end lost 2 bases, and 9 bases lay between the germline ends. Here the CDR3 DNA reads TGTGCCAGCAGCCGCAATCATAACACTGAAGCTTTCTTT. This sequence encodes CASSRNHNTEAFF. The full variable domain, in which reference TRBV13 and TRBJ1-1 provide the parts outside the CDR3, is AAGVIQSPRHLIKEKRETATLKCYPIPRHDTVYWYQQGPGQDPQFLISFYEKMQSDKGSIPDRFSAQQFSDYHSELNMSSLELGDSALYFCASSRNHNTEAFFGQGTRLTVV.

The rearrangement joins TRBV20-1 to TRBJ2-6, with D hard to call. CDR3 length equals 13 residues. CDR1 is DFQATT, CDR2 SNEGSKA, per germline (reference sequence). The V gene lost 5 bases and the J gene lost 4 bases, with 9 bases spanning the gap. The CDR3 nucleotides read TGCAGTGCTCAAGATCGGGGGGCCAACGTCCTGACTTTC. Residues: CSAQDRGANVLTF.

About this clonotype itself: An end of the junction does not agree with germline; a read error may underlie this. The rearrangement joins TRBV5-1 to TRBJ2-1; 12 bases align to TRBD2. The CDR3 is 17 residues long. Germline-derived CDR1 and CDR2 are SGHRS and YFSETQ. CDR3 in amino acids: CASSSLRLAGEYNEQFF. CDR3 DNA: TGTGCCAGCAGCTCCCTCAGACTAGCGGGGGAATACAATGAGCAGTTCTTC.

This chain uses TRBV19 with TRBJ1-6; no firm D call. Germline CDR1 reads LNHDA; CDR2 reads SQIVND (reference sequence). Deletions cut 3 bases from V and 7 bases from J, with 7 bases between. The CDR3 is 13 amino acids. As DNA, the CDR3 is TGTGCCAGTAGTATCCCCGGGAATTCACCCCTCCACTTT. Protein product: CASSIPGNSPLHF.

Only a few counts were recorded for this clonotype. The V gene is TRBV2, the J gene TRBJ1-6; TRBD1 might be the D (5 bases). The CDR3 consists of 19 residues. Germline CDR1 SNHLY, CDR2 FYNNEI. V lost 6 bases and J lost 5, with 26 bases in between. This chain's CDR3 is CASSLTGLRVSWNNSPLHF. The CDR3 DNA is TGTGCCAGCAGCCTAACAGGATTGAGGGTGTCTTGGAATAATTCACCCCTCCACTTT.

Only one count was recorded for this clonotype. The chain couples TRBV6-6 to TRBJ2-7, with TRBD1 as a possible D gene (5 bases). The V gene lost 10 bases and the J gene lost 2 bases, with 15 bases spanning the gap. The CDR3 is 13 residues long. Germline CDR1 MNHNY, CDR2 SVGAGI (reference sequence). CDR3 residues: CATQGYRTYEQYF. CDR3 nucleotide sequence: TGTGCCACCCAGGGTTACAGAACCTACGAGCAGTACTTC.

The V gene is TRBV3-1, the J gene TRBJ2-5; 7 bases are a match to TRBD2. The junction had 9 bases not matched to a gene; V was cut back by 5 bases and J by 0 bases. The germline CDR1 and CDR2 sequences are LGHDT and YNNKEL (reference sequence). The CDR3 has 16 residues. CDR3 residues: CASSGPMREYQETQYF. For the CDR3, the DNA is TGTGCCAGCAGCGGACCTATGCGGGAGTACCAAGAGACCCAGTACTTC.

This clonotype has a handful of counts. The rearrangement links TRBV6-5 to TRBJ2-5, with 7 bases fitting TRBD1. The CDR3 has 14 amino acids. J lost 4 bases, V lost 5 bases, and 7 bases had no gene match. Germline V gene data show CDR1 as MNHEY and CDR2 as SVGAGI. CDR3 bases: TGTGCCAGCAGTCCGGGACAGAGCGTAGAGACCCAGTACTTC. It codes for CASSPGQSVETQYF.

The chain couples TRBV20-1 to TRBJ1-1, with D perhaps matching TRBD1 (5 bases). Germline V gene data show CDR1 as DFQATT and CDR2 as SNEGSKA (reference sequence). V lost 1 base and J 2 bases, leaving 8 bases between the germline ends. CDR3 length: 13 amino acids. DNA of the CDR3: TGCAGTGCTAGAGGGGGCCAAAACACTGAAGCTTTCTTT. This encodes CSARGGQNTEAFF.

The CDR3 nucleotides read TGTGCCAGCAGCTTGAGTTTAGGGGGTCCCGGGGGAGATACGCAGTATTTT. Protein product: CASSLSLGGPGGDTQYF. The chain combines TRBV7-8 with TRBJ2-3; D may match TRBD1 or TRBD2 (6 bases each). V gave up 3 bases and J gave up 5 bases, with 21 bases separating them. CDR1 and CDR2 from the germline V gene are SGHVS and FQNEAQ. The CDR3 sequence is 17 residues long.